These 22 T cell receptor beta chains share one sample of origin, sequenced in a study of blood T cell repertoires in COVID-19. The repertoire was sequenced with immunoSEQ multiplex PCR; TCRdb's copy has only in-frame clones and lacks some. The table records 70,000 to 95,000 clones, 80% to 90% of them present only once. The specimen was peripheral blood. The receptors were gathered from a woman between 65 and 79 years old with acute or convalescent COVID-19.

The chain combines TRBV15 with TRBJ2-5; tentatively, D is TRBD2 (6 bases). Trimming removed 5 bases from V and 5 bases from J, with 18 bases in between. The CDR3 is 15 amino acids. From germline, CDR1 is LNHNV and CDR2 YYDKDF (reference sequence). Here the CDR3 reads CATSSSTTSSETQYF. Written as DNA, the CDR3 is TGTGCCACCAGCTCATCAACGACTAGTTCGGAGACCCAGTACTTC.

The chain is built from TRBV20-1 and TRBJ1-1; D ambiguous. Germline V gene data show CDR1 as DFQATT and CDR2 as SNEGSKA (reference sequence). V was clipped by 3 bases and J by 1 base, with 6 bases between them. The CDR3 spans 12 residues. CDR3 sequence reads: CSASFRNTEAFF. CDR3 in DNA: TGCAGTGCTAGTTTTCGGAACACTGAAGCTTTCTTT.

The genes are TRBV5-1 and TRBJ2-5, with unresolved D. The germline V and J ends were trimmed by 0 bases and 5 bases, with 5 bases remaining between them. The germline V gene encodes CDR1 SGHRS and CDR2 YFSETQ. CDR3 length: 12 amino acids. The chain's CDR3 is CASSLDAETQYF. The CDR3 bases are TGCGCCAGCAGCTTGGACGCGGAGACCCAGTACTTC.

This CDR3 reads CASSRSTGVRNTIYF. The CDR3 DNA sequence: TGTGCCAGTAGTAGGTCGACAGGGGTAAGAAACACCATATATTTT. The chain is built from TRBV19 and TRBJ1-3, with 8 bases that match TRBD1. The V segment lost 4 bases and the J segment 5 bases; nucleotides outside the gene matches: 7. The CDR3 is 15 residues long. Germline V lookup: CDR1 LNHDA, CDR2 SQIVND (reference sequence).

The chain recombines TRBV27 with TRBJ1-6; 8 bases align to TRBD1. The CDR3 is made up of 16 amino acids. Losses at the gene ends were 6 bases for V and 14 bases for J; bases not matched to a gene: 18. The germline gives CDR1 MNHEY, CDR2 SMNVEV (reference sequence). The CDR3 loop is CASRPIGAGGVGSLHF. The CDR3 DNA follows: TGTGCCAGCAGACCCATCGGGGCAGGGGGCGTTGGGTCCCTCCACTTT.

This clone has only a few counts. This same CDR3 is encoded by further DNA sequences in the sample. V is TRBV15 and J is TRBJ1-4; D may be TRBD1 (6 bases). The germline V gene encodes CDR1 LNHNV and CDR2 YYDKDF (reference sequence). This CDR3 comprises 14 residues. V was shortened by 0 bases and J by 8 bases, with 10 bases between the two germline ends. CDR3 DNA: TGTGCCACCAGCAGAGATCGGGGGGCGGAAAAACTGTTTTTT. Residues: CATSRDRGAEKLFF.

The chain carries TRBV9 and TRBJ2-7; D is uncertain. The V end was cut by 3 bases, the J end by 2 bases, with 6 bases between. CDR3 size: 12 residues. Germline CDR1 is SGDLS and CDR2 is YYNGEE. CDR3 loop: CASSGPAYEQYF. CDR3 in DNA: TGTGCCAGCAGCGGTCCTGCCTACGAGCAGTACTTC. Variable domain in full (rest from reference TRBV9 and TRBJ2-7): DSGVTQTPKHLITATGQRVTLRCSPRSGDLSVYWYQQSLDQGLQFLIQYYNGEERAKGNILERFSAQQFPDLHSELNLSSLELGDSALYFCASSGPAYEQYFGPGTRLTVT.

The rearrangement links TRBV28 to TRBJ2-5, with TRBD2 identical over 12 bases. CDR3 length equals 17 residues. The germline CDR1 and CDR2 sequences are MDHEN and SYDVKM. The trim removed 5 bases at V and 2 bases at J, leaving 9 bases unmatched. CDR3 bases: TGTGCCAGCAGTCTTTTACTGACTAGCGGGAGACAAGAGACCCAGTACTTC. Amino acid sequence: CASSLLLTSGRQETQYF. The whole variable domain, filled in from reference TRBV28 and TRBJ2-5, reads DVKVTQSSRYLVKRTGEKVFLECVQDMDHENMFWYRQDPGLGLRLIYFSYDVKMKEKGDIPEGYSVSREKKERFSLILESASTNQTSMYLCASSLLLTSGRQETQYFGPGTRLLVL.

The chain combines TRBV2 with TRBJ1-1; 11 nucleotides align to TRBD1. V shed 4 bases, J shed 6 bases, and the junction held 4 bases outside the gene matches. This CDR3 has 14 amino acids. Germline V gene data show CDR1 as SNHLY and CDR2 as FYNNEI. CDR3 sequence (DNA): TGTGCCAGCAGTGTTGGGGACAGGGGGTCTGAAGCTTTCTTT. Translated, it gives CASSVGDRGSEAFF.

V is TRBV7-6 and J is TRBJ1-5; D gene ambiguous. The length of the CDR3 is 13 residues. V lost 5 bases and J 6 bases, leaving 11 bases between the germline ends. CDR1 and CDR2 from the germline V gene are SGHVS and FNYEAQ. Here the CDR3 reads CASSPNRGQPQHF. The DNA of the CDR3 is TGTGCCAGCAGCCCCAATCGAGGTCAGCCCCAGCATTTT. The whole variable domain, filled in from reference TRBV7-6 and TRBJ1-5, reads GAGVSQSPRYKVTKRGQDVALRCDPISGHVSLYWYRQALGQGPEFLTYFNYEAQQDKSGLPNDRFSAERPEGSISTLTIQRTEQRDSAMYRCASSPNRGQPQHFGDGTRLSIL.

The chain carries TRBV18 and TRBJ1-1; D ambiguous. Trimming shortened V by 2 bases and J by 1 base, and 8 bases separated the two germline ends. The CDR3 loop spans 14 amino acids. Germline CDR1 reads KGHSH; CDR2 reads LQKENI. The CDR3 loop is CASSPEAGNTEAFF. The CDR3 DNA reads as TGTGCCAGCTCACCAGAGGCGGGGAACACTGAAGCTTTCTTT.

V usage is TRBV15 and J usage is TRBJ2-7; a possible D gene is TRBD1 (5 bases). The CDR3 consists of 13 residues. Looked up from germline, CDR1 is LNHNV and CDR2 is YYDKDF (reference sequence). Trimming shortened V by 0 bases and J by 3 bases, and 6 bases separated the two germline ends. CDR3: CATSRDQGYEQYF. The DNA of the CDR3 is TGTGCCACCAGCAGAGATCAGGGCTACGAGCAGTACTTC.

The V call is TRBV7-2, the J call TRBJ1-4; TRBD1 matches at 11 bases. The CDR3 length is 14 residues. Unmatched junction bases numbered 4, after V lost 5 bases and J lost 8 bases. The V gene's germline CDR1 is SGHTA and CDR2 FQGNSA. CDR3 residues: CASSRDRGNEKLFF. In DNA form, the CDR3 reads TGTGCCAGCAGCCGGGACAGGGGGAACGAAAAACTGTTTTTT.

This clone occurred once. This chain links TRBV6-4 with TRBJ1-2; D unclear. Trimming pared 3 bases from V and 6 bases from J, leaving 8 bases between. Germline V lookup: CDR1 MRHNA, CDR2 SNTAGT. The CDR3 extends over 12 amino acids. This chain's CDR3 is CASSEPGDGYTF. The CDR3 region has the DNA TGTGCCAGCAGTGAGCCCGGGGATGGCTACACCTTC.

The V call is TRBV29-1, the J call TRBJ2-7, with D maybe TRBD1 (5 bases). CDR3 length equals 12 residues. V was clipped by 4 bases and J by 1 base, with 8 bases between them. The germline gives CDR1 SQVTM, CDR2 ANQGSEA. This chain's CDR3 is CSVGQGSYEQYF. Written as DNA, the CDR3 is TGCAGCGTTGGCCAGGGTTCCTACGAGCAGTACTTC.

The V and J genes are TRBV5-1 and TRBJ2-5, with D maybe TRBD1 (6 bases). V lost 0 bases and J 1 base, leaving 7 bases between the germline ends. The CDR3 loop spans 14 amino acids. Germline V gene sequence: CDR1 SGHRS, CDR2 YFSETQ. The CDR3 nucleotides read TGCGCCAGCAGCTTGGCGGACAGCCAAGAGACCCAGTACTTC. The encoded protein is CASSLADSQETQYF.

The genes are TRBV28 and TRBJ2-7, with D possibly being TRBD2 (5 bases). The length of the CDR3 is 13 residues. Trimming left V 5 bases short and J 8 bases short, with 16 bases between. Germline CDR1 is MDHEN and CDR2 is SYDVKM. The DNA of the CDR3 is TGTGCCAGCAGTCTGTCGTCTAGAGGGCAGCAGTACTTC. It specifies CASSLSSRGQQYF.

The V call is TRBV9, the J call TRBJ2-7, with 12 positions matching TRBD2. The germline V gene encodes CDR1 SGDLS and CDR2 YYNGEE. The CDR3 extends over 14 amino acids. V lost 7 bases, J lost 7 bases, and 9 bases stayed unmatched. CDR3 loop: CASARLAGVGEQYF. CDR3 nucleotides: TGTGCCAGCGCAAGACTAGCGGGAGTTGGAGAGCAGTACTTC.

The chain recombines TRBV6-5 with TRBJ2-1; TRBD2 is a possible D gene (7 bases). The CDR3 has 15 residues. Germline lookup yields CDR1 MNHEY and CDR2 SVGAGI. V shed 10 bases and J shed 0 bases, with 16 bases lying between them. CDR3 region: CATWGGGFSYNEQFF. DNA for the CDR3: TGTGCCACCTGGGGAGGGGGATTCTCCTACAATGAGCAGTTCTTC.

The chain couples TRBV3-1 (or the pseudogene TRBV3-2) to TRBJ2-3, with TRBD1 matching over 10 bases. The CDR3 covers 14 residues. CDR1 and CDR2 (germline): LGHDT, YNNKEL (reference sequence). With 5 bases clipped from V and 5 bases from J, the junction kept 4 bases outside the gene matches. CDR3 in DNA: TGTGCCAGCAGCTTCCGGACAGGGGGAGATACGCAGTATTTT. This encodes CASSFRTGGDTQYF.

This chain connects TRBV28 to TRBJ1-3, with 8 positions matching TRBD1. The junction had 1 base not matched to a gene; V was cut back by 3 bases and J by 0 bases. CDR3 size: 15 residues. The germline V gene encodes CDR1 MDHEN and CDR2 SYDVKM. The DNA for the CDR3 is TGTGCCAGCAGTTTTGGACAGGGCTCTGGAAACACCATATATTTT. Its translation is CASSFGQGSGNTIYF.

V usage is TRBV27 and J usage is TRBJ2-1; TRBD1 agrees at 12 bases. Germline V gene sequence: CDR1 MNHEY, CDR2 SMNVEV (reference sequence). The CDR3 is 15 amino acids. V lost 3 bases, J lost 10 bases, and 7 bases stayed unmatched. In nucleotides, the CDR3 is TGTGCCAGCAGTTTCCGGGACAGGGGGCGTGGAGAGCAGTTCTTC. Translated: CASSFRDRGRGEQFF.